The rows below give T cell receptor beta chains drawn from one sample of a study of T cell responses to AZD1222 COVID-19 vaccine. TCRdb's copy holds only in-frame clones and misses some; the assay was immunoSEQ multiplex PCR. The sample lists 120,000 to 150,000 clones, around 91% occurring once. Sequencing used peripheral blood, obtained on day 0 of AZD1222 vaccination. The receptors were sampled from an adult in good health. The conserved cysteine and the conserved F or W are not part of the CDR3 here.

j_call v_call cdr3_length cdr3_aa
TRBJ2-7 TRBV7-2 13 ASSARPSGSYEQY
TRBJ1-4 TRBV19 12 ASTLDGFNEKLF
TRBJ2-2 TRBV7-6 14 ASSPGPLKFAGELF
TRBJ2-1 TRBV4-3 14 ASSLLFPSSYNEQF
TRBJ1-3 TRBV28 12 ASSPLDREGTIY
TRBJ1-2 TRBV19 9 ASSAPPGYT
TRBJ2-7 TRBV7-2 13 ASSSSQGRTYEQY
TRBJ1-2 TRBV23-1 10 ASTGDIRGYT
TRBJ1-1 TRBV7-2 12 ASSFEFMNTEAF
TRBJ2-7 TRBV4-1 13 ASSQDVRYSYEQY
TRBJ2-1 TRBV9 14 ASSVKLAGSYNEQF
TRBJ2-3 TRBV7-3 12 ASSRQPPPDTQY
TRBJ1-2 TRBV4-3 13 ASSQDLDSIGGYT
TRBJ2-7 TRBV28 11 ASLSGTSYEQY
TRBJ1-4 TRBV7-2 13 ASSLQGLRKEKLF
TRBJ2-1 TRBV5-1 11 ASSLVSDNEQF
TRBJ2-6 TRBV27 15 ASSLSGSPSGANVLT
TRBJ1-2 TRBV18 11 ASSPTGEDGYT
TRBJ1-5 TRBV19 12 ASTPQGMGQPQH
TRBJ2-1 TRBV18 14 ASSPRQIGSYNEQF
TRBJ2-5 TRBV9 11 ASSFPNQETQY
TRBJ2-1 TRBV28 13 ASKPPSGSYNEQF
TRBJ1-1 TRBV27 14 ASSVGTGFVGTEAF
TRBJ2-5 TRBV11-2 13 ASSPTGQGRETQY
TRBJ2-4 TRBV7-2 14 ASSPGLGVSKNIQY
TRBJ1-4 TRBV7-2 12 ASSFGGGNEKLF
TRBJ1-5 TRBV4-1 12 ASSQYGSQRPQH
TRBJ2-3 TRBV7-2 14 ASSLGGSGTTDTQY
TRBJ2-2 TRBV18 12 ASSLGLASGELF
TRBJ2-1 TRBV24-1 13 ATRGRGTSYNEQF
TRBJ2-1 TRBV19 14 ASNNLGTGEYNEQF
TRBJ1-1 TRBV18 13 ASSPGKGANTEAF
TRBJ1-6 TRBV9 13 ASSVGAETNSPLH
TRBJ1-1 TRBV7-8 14 ASSLWGSNTRTEAF
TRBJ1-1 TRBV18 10 ASSPPLREAF
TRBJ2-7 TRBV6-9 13 ASRGQGGRVNEQY
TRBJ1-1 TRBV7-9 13 ASSLDPGNGGEAF
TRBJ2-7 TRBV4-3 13 ASSQGSGSQYEQY
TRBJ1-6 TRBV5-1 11 ASHRTGGSPLH
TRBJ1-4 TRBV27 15 ASSLTLTTGLNEKLF
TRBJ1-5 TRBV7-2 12 ASSLRGSNQPQH